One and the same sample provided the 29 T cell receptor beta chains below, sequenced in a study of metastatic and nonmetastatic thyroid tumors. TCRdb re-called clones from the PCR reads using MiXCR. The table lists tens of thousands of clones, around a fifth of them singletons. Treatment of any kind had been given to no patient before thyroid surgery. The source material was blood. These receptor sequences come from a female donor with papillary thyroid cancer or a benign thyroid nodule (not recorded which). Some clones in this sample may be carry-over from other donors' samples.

The CDR3: CASSTSTGWGVVAFF. CDR3 nucleotides: TGTGCCAGTAGTACCTCGACAGGGTGGGGAGTGGTAGCTTTCTTT. V usage is TRBV19 and J usage is TRBJ1-1, with 7 bases fitting TRBD1. Trimming took 4 bases from V and 10 from J; bases not matched to a gene: 15. This CDR3 has 15 amino acids. CDR1 and CDR2 from the germline V gene are LNHDA and SQIVND (reference sequence).

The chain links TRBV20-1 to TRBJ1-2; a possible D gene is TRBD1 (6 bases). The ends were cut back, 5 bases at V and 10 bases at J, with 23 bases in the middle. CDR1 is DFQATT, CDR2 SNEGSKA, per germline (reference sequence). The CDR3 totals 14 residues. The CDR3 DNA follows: TGCAGTGCTCATCAACAGCGGGGGCAAGACGCCTACACCTTC. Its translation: CSAHQQRGQDAYTF.

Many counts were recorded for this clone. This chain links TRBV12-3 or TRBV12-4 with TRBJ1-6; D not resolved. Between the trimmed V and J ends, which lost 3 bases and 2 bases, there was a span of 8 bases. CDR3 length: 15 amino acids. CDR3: CASSLRWPYNSPLHF. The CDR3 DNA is TGTGCCAGCAGTTTGCGGTGGCCCTATAATTCACCCCTCCACTTT.

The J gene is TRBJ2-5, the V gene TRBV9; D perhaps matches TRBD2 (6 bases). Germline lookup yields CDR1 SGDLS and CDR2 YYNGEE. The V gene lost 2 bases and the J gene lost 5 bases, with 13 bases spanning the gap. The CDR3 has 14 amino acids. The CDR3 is CASSVAGTRETQYF. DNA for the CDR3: TGTGCCAGCAGCGTCGCCGGGACTCGGGAGACCCAGTACTTC.

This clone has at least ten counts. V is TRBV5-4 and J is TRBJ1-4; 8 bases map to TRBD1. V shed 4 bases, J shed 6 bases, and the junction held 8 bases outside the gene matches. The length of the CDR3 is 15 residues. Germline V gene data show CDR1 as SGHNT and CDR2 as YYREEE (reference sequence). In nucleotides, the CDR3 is TGTGCCAGCAGCGCTAACAGGGGGATAGATGAAAAACTGTTTTTT. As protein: CASSANRGIDEKLFF.

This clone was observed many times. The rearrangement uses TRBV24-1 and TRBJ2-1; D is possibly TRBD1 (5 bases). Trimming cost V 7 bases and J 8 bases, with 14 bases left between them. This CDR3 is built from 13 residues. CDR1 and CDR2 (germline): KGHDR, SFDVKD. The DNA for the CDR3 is TGTGCCACCAGCCCCAGTACAGGAGATGAGCAGTTCTTC. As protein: CATSPSTGDEQFF.

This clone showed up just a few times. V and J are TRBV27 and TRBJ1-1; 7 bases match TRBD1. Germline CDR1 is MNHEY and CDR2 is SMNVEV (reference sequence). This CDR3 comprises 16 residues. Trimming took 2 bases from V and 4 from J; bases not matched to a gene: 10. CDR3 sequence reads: CASSLLPTGYGTEAFF. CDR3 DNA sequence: TGTGCCAGCAGTTTACTTCCGACAGGGTATGGCACTGAAGCTTTCTTT.

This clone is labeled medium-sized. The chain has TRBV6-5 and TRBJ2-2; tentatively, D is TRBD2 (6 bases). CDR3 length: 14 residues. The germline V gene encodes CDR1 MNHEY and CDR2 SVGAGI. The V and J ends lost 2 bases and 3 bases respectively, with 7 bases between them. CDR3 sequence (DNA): TGTGCCAGCAGTTACGGGGGGTACACCGGGGAGCTGTTTTTT. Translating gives CASSYGGYTGELFF.

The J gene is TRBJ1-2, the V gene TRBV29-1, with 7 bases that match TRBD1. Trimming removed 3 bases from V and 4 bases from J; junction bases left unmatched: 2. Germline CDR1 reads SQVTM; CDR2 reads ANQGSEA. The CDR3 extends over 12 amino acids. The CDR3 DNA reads TGCAGCGTTGATAACAGGGGCTATGGCTACACCTTC. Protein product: CSVDNRGYGYTF.

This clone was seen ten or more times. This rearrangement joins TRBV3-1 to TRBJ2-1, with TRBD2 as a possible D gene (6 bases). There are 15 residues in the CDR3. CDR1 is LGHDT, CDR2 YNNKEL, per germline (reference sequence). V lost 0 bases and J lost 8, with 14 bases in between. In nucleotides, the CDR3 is TGTGCCAGCAGCCAAGATAACGGGAGTAGGCATGAGCAGTTCTTC. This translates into CASSQDNGSRHEQFF.

CDR3: CASSFRPGITF. Here the CDR3 DNA reads TGTGCCAGCAGCTTCCGTCCCGGGATCACCTTC. This chain links TRBV7-9 with TRBJ1-2; D is undetermined. Trimming left V 3 bases short and J 13 bases short, with 12 bases between. CDR1 is SEHNR and CDR2 is FQNEAQ in the germline V gene (reference sequence). This CDR3 spans 11 amino acids.

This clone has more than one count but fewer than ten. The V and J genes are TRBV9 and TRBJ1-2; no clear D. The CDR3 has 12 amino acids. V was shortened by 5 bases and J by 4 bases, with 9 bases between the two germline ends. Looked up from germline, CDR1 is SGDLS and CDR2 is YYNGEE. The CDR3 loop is CASRAGPYGYTF. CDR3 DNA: TGTGCCAGCAGAGCCGGGCCCTATGGCTACACCTTC.

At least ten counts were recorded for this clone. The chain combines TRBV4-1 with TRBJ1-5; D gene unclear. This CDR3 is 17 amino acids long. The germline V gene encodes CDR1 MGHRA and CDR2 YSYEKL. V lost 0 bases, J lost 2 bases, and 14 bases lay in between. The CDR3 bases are TGCGCCAGCAGCCAAGAGCCTCCCGAATGGGGCAATCAGCCCCAGCATTTT. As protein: CASSQEPPEWGNQPQHF.

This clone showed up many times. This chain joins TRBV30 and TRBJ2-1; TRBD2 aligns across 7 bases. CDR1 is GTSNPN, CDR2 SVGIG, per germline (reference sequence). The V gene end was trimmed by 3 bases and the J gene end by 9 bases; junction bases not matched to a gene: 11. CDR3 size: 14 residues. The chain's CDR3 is CAWSRGDGLSEQFF. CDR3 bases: TGTGCCTGGAGCCGGGGGGATGGATTGAGTGAGCAGTTCTTC.

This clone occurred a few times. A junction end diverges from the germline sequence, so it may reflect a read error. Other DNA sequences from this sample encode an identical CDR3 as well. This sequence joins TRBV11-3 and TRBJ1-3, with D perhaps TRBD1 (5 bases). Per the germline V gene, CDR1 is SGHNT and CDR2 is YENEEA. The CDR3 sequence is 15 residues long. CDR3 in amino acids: CASSFRGSAGNTIYF. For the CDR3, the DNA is TGTGCCAGCAGCTTCCGGGGCTCCGCGGGAAATACCATATATTTT.

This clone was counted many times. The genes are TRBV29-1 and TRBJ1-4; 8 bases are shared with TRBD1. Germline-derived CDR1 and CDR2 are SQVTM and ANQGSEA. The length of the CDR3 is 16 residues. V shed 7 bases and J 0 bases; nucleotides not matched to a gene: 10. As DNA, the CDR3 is TGCAGCGATCGGACAGGGCCGGGACCAACTAATGAAAAACTGTTTTTT. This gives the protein CSDRTGPGPTNEKLFF.

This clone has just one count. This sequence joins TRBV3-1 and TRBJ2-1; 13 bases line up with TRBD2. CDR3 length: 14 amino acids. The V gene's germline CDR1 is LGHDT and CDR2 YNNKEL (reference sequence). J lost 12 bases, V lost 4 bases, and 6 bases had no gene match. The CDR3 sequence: CASSLLAGGPGQFF. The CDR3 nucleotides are TGTGCCAGCAGCCTACTAGCGGGAGGGCCGGGGCAGTTCTTC.

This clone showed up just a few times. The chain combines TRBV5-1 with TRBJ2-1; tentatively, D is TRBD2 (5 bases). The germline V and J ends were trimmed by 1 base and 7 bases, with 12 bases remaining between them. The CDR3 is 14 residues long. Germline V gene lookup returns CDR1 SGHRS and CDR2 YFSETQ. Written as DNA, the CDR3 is TGCGCCAGCAGCTTGACTAGACCCAGTAATGAGCAGTTCTTC. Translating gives CASSLTRPSNEQFF. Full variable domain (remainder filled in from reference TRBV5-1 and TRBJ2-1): KAGVTQTPRYLIKTRGQQVTLSCSPISGHRSVSWYQQTPGQGLQFLFEYFSETQRNKGNFPGRFSGRQFSNSRSEMNVSTLELGDSALYLCASSLTRPSNEQFFGPGTRLTVL.

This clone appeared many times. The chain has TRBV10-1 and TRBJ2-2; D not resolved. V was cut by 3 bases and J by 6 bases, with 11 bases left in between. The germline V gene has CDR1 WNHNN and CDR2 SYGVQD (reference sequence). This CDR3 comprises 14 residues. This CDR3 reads CASSESPRAGELFF. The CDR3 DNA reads TGCGCCAGCAGTGAAAGTCCCCGGGCCGGGGAGCTGTTTTTT.

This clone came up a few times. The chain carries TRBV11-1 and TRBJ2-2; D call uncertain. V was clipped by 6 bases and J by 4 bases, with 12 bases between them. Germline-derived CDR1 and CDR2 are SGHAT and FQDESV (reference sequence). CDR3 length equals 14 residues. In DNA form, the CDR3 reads TGTGCCAGCAGTCCCGGGTGGGGCACCGGGGAGCTGTTTTTT. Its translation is CASSPGWGTGELFF.

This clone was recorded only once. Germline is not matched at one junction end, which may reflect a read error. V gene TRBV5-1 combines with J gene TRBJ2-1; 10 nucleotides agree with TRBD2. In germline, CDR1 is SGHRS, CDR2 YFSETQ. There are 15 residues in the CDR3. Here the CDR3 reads CASSSTSGTLNEQNF. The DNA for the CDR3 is TGCGCCAGCAGCTCAACTAGCGGGACCTTGAATGAGCAGAACTTC.

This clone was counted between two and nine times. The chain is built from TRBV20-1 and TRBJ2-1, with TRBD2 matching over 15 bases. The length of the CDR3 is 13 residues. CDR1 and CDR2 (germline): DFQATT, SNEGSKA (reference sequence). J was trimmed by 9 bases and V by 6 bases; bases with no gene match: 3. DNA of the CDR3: TGCAGTGCCACGGGACTAGCGGGGGGTGAGCAGTTCTTC. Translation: CSATGLAGGEQFF.

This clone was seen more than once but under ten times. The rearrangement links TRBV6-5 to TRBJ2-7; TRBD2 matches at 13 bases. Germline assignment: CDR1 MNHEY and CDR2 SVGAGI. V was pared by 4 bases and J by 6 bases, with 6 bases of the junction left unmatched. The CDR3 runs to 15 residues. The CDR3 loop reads CASSFWTSGSREQYF. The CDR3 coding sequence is TGTGCCAGCAGTTTCTGGACTAGCGGGAGTCGCGAGCAGTACTTC.

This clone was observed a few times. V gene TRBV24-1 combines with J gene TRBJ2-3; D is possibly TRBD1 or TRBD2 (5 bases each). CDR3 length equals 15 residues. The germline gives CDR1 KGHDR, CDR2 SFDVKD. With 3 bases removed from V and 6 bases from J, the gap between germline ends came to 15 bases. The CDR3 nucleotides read TGTGCCACCAGTGATGGACTTGACAGAGATGATACGCAGTATTTT. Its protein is CATSDGLDRDDTQYF.

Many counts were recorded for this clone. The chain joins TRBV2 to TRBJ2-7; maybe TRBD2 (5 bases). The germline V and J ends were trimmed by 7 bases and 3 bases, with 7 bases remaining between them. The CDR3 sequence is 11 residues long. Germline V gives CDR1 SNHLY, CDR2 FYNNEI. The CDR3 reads CASTGGYEQYF. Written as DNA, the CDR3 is TGTGCCAGCACCGGAGGCTACGAGCAGTACTTC.

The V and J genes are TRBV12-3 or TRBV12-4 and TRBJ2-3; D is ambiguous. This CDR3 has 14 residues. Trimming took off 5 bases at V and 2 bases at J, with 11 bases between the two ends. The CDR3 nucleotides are TGTGCCAGCAGTAAGAGTACACCCACAGATACGCAGTATTTT. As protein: CASSKSTPTDTQYF.

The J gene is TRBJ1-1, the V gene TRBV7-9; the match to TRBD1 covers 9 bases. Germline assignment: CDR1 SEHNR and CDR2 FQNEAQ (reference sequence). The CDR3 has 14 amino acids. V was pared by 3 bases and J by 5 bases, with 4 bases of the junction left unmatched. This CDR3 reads CASSFSGTGTEAFF. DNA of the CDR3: TGTGCCAGCAGCTTTAGTGGGACAGGGACTGAAGCTTTCTTT. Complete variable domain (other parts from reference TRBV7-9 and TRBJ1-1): DTGVSQNPRHKITKRGQNVTFRCDPISEHNRLYWYRQTLGQGPEFLTYFQNEAQLEKSRLLSDRFSAERPKGSFSTLEIQRTEQGDSAMYLCASSFSGTGTEAFFGQGTRLTVV.

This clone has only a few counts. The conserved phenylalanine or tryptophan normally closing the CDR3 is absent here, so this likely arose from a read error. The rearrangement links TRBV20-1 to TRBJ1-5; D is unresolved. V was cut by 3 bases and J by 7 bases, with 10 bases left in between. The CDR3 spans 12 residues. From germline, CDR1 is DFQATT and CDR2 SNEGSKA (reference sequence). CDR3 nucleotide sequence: TGCAGTGCTAGCGAGGGCATGCAGCCCCAGCATTCT. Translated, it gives CSASEGMQPQHS.

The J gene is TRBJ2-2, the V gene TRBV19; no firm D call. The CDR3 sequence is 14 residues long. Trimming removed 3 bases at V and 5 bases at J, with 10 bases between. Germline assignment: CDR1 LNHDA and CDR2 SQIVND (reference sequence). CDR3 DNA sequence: TGTGCCAGTAGTATGCCTTTTCAGACCGGGGAGCTGTTTTTT. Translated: CASSMPFQTGELFF.